This T cell receptor beta chain was found in a study of cytomegalovirus exposure and HLA in healthy donors. General study results and limits: Association of a missense DCLRE1C variant with TCR beta V- and J-gene trimming was reported in a later analysis. There were some 150 TCR beta chains listed as cytomegalovirus-associated.

The CDR3 runs to 13 residues. Trimming stripped 3 bases from V and 2 bases from J, with 7 bases between. Germline lookup yields CDR1 SGHTA and CDR2 FQGNSA. Worth noting for this clone: Its matching antigen is unknown.

The PCR used 60 Vbeta and 13 Jbeta primers. Per the original methods: Around 10 million of the approximately 80 million unique TCR beta chains counted in a later analysis were shared. The method was immunoSEQ multiplex PCR; TCRdb's version includes in-frame clones alone and lacks a portion of them. Clonal size and the V and J genes are those of that table, whereas D and trimming came from the DNA. The repertoire holds approximately 160,000 clones, with around 83% as singletons. The material sequenced was PBMCs. The chain joins TRBV7-2 to TRBJ2-5; no reliable D call. This TCR was recovered from a girl aged 2-10 years in good health and CMV-seropositive. CDR3 sequence reads: CASSLGRQETQYF. CDR3 nucleotides: TGTGCCAGCAGCTTGGGCAGGCAAGAGACCCAGTACTTC.